This record concerns one T cell receptor (beta chain) sequence. Germline CDR1 reads LGHNA; CDR2 reads YNFKEQ. The CDR3 contains 18 residues. The trim removed 3 bases at V and 0 bases at J, leaving 10 bases unmatched. The data belong to a study of blood T cell repertoires in COVID-19. Study-wide background: Samples representing acute and convalescent COVID-19 were sourced from the United States, Italy and Spain. PBMCs, B-cell-depleted T cells, or T cells provided the cDNA or gDNA that made up the material.

Authors' data handling: Cell counts per sample came from amplifying reference gene primers. Libraries were prepared by immunoSEQ multiplex PCR; TCRdb keeps only in-frame clonotypes and omits some of them. That table gives V, J and clone size, and the DNA gave D and trimming. The sample has under 70,000 clones, approximately 88% seen once. The V and J genes are TRBV4-2 and TRBJ2-3, with TRBD2 matching 9 bases. Sequencing used peripheral blood. The receptor was derived from a woman in her 70s with acute or convalescent COVID-19. CDR3 sequence: CASSQATSGLSSTDTQYF. Written as DNA, the CDR3 is TGTGCCAGCAGCCAGGCGACTAGCGGACTCTCTAGCACAGATACGCAGTATTTT.